The rows below give T cell receptor beta chains drawn from one sample of a study of T cells in Graves' hyperthyroidism and ophthalmopathy. MiXCR, run by TCRdb on the multiplex PCR reads, gives a single entry per CDR3 protein. The data hold around 340,000 distinct CDR3 sequences, with around 16% observed a single time. The sample comprised blood. The receptors shown here come from a man aged 25-45 years with Graves' hyperthyroidism. Both conserved end residues are part of each CDR3. Fields, in order: V gene, J gene, CDR3 length, D gene, clone size, CDR3 protein, CDR3 DNA. A D gene is named only where the DNA matches it firmly. For some rows the clone size is stated as once, few or many, or as a class when expanded; others skip it.

v_gene: TRBV29-1; j_gene: TRBJ2-3; len: 16; d_gene: .; abundance: .; CDR3aa: CSVEVPRGSSTDTQYF; CDR3nt: TGCAGCGTTGAAGTTCCCCGGGGGTCTAGCACAGATACGCAGTATTTT
v_gene: TRBV6-1; j_gene: TRBJ1-5; len: 16; d_gene: .; abundance: few; CDR3aa: CASSEVGGAYNQPQHF; CDR3nt: TGTGCCAGCAGTGAGGTGGGGGGCGCGTACAATCAGCCCCAGCATTTT
v_gene: TRBV6-1; j_gene: TRBJ1-4; len: 13; d_gene: .; abundance: .; CDR3aa: CASSEERGEKLFF; CDR3nt: TGTGCCAGCAGTGAAGAACGCGGGGAAAAACTGTTTTTT
v_gene: TRBV13; j_gene: TRBJ2-1; len: 14; d_gene: TRBD2; abundance: .; CDR3aa: CASSPRGLVQEQFF; CDR3nt: TGTGCCAGCAGCCCCCGTGGACTAGTCCAGGAGCAGTTCTTC
v_gene: TRBV5-1; j_gene: TRBJ2-7; len: 14; d_gene: .; abundance: many; CDR3aa: CASSDREGTYEQYF; CDR3nt: TGCGCCAGCAGCGACAGGGAGGGCACCTACGAGCAGTACTTC
v_gene: TRBV7-3; j_gene: TRBJ2-1; len: 16; d_gene: TRBD2; abundance: many; CDR3aa: CASSPSTREAYNEQFF; CDR3nt: TGTGCCAGCAGCCCCTCCACTCGGGAGGCTTACAATGAGCAGTTCTTC
v_gene: TRBV7-3; j_gene: TRBJ2-1; len: 14; d_gene: .; abundance: many; CDR3aa: CASSAPGGVTEQFF; CDR3nt: TGTGCCAGCAGCGCCCCGGGGGGCGTAACTGAGCAGTTCTTC
v_gene: TRBV29-1; j_gene: TRBJ1-5; len: 14; d_gene: TRBD1; abundance: .; CDR3aa: CSTGASGSNQPQHF; CDR3nt: TGCTCAACAGGGGCGTCGGGAAGCAATCAGCCCCAGCATTTT
v_gene: TRBV7-2; j_gene: TRBJ2-1; len: 18; d_gene: TRBD1; abundance: .; CDR3aa: CASSLVGPDRQLYNEQFF; CDR3nt: TGTGCCAGCAGCTTAGTTGGGCCGGACAGGCAGCTTTACAATGAGCAGTTCTTC
v_gene: TRBV20-1; j_gene: TRBJ2-3; len: 17; d_gene: TRBD2; abundance: many; CDR3aa: CSAVPLGAGVRTDTQYF; CDR3nt: TGCAGTGCAGTCCCATTAGGGGCGGGAGTTAGGACAGATACGCAGTATTTT
v_gene: TRBV24-1; j_gene: TRBJ2-1; len: 15; d_gene: .; abundance: .; CDR3aa: CATSKITDSNNEQFF; CDR3nt: TGTGCCACCAGCAAAATCACGGACAGTAACAATGAGCAGTTCTTC
v_gene: TRBV18; j_gene: TRBJ1-1; len: 16; d_gene: .; abundance: many; CDR3aa: CASSLNREIESTEAFF; CDR3nt: TGTGCCAGCTCACTTAACAGGGAAATAGAAAGCACTGAAGCTTTCTTT
v_gene: TRBV5-1; j_gene: TRBJ1-2; len: 15; d_gene: .; abundance: .; CDR3aa: CASSFTGEPNYGYTF; CDR3nt: TGCGCCAGCAGCTTTACGGGAGAACCTAACTATGGCTACACCTTC
v_gene: TRBV27; j_gene: TRBJ1-6; len: 15; d_gene: .; abundance: .; CDR3aa: CASSLFGSVNSPLHF; CDR3nt: TGTGCCAGCAGTTTGTTCGGCAGCGTTAATTCACCCCTCCACTTT
v_gene: TRBV5-1; j_gene: TRBJ2-3; len: 15; d_gene: .; abundance: many; CDR3aa: CASSLEEASTDTQYF; CDR3nt: TGCGCCAGCAGCTTGGAAGAAGCTAGCACAGATACGCAGTATTTT
v_gene: TRBV29-1; j_gene: TRBJ1-1; len: 11; d_gene: .; abundance: many; CDR3aa: CSVGVDTEAFF; CDR3nt: TGCAGCGTTGGGGTCGACACTGAAGCTTTCTTT
v_gene: TRBV6-2/TRBV6-3; j_gene: TRBJ1-3; len: 15; d_gene: .; abundance: .; CDR3aa: CASRDGQRAGNTIYF; CDR3nt: TGTGCCAGCAGAGACGGTCAGAGGGCTGGAAACACCATATATTTT
v_gene: TRBV6-2/TRBV6-3; j_gene: TRBJ2-3; len: 15; d_gene: .; abundance: .; CDR3aa: CASSYGRATTDTQYF; CDR3nt: TGTGCCAGCAGTTACGGCAGGGCTACAACAGATACGCAGTATTTT
v_gene: TRBV12-3/TRBV12-4; j_gene: TRBJ2-3; len: 14; d_gene: .; abundance: many; CDR3aa: CASSPRLGGDTQYF; CDR3nt: TGTGCCAGCAGTCCTCGGCTAGGAGGAGATACGCAGTATTTT
v_gene: TRBV20-1; j_gene: TRBJ2-2; len: 16; d_gene: TRBD2; abundance: .; CDR3aa: CSARDLQRDGTGELFF; CDR3nt: TGCAGTGCTAGAGATTTACAGCGGGATGGTACCGGGGAGCTGTTTTTT
v_gene: TRBV19; j_gene: TRBJ2-1; len: 15; d_gene: TRBD1; abundance: .; CDR3aa: CASDGPRTGKNEQFF; CDR3nt: TGTGCCAGCGACGGGCCACGGACAGGGAAGAATGAGCAGTTCTTC
v_gene: TRBV5-1; j_gene: TRBJ1-1; len: 14; d_gene: .; abundance: many; CDR3aa: CASSLSPDNTEAFF; CDR3nt: TGCGCCAGCAGCTTGAGTCCGGATAACACTGAAGCTTTCTTT
v_gene: TRBV28; j_gene: TRBJ2-7; len: 14; d_gene: .; abundance: many; CDR3aa: CASSLVGPTWEQYF; CDR3nt: TGTGCCAGCAGTTTAGTGGGTCCGACGTGGGAGCAGTACTTC
v_gene: TRBV18; j_gene: TRBJ1-4; len: 12; d_gene: .; abundance: many; CDR3aa: CASSPTHEKLFF; CDR3nt: TGTGCCAGCTCACCTACTCATGAAAAACTGTTTTTT
v_gene: TRBV29-1; j_gene: TRBJ2-3; len: 13; d_gene: .; abundance: .; CDR3aa: CSVPPAKPITQYF; CDR3nt: TGCAGCGTTCCCCCCGCTAAACCTATTACGCAGTATTTT
v_gene: TRBV30; j_gene: TRBJ2-6; len: 15; d_gene: .; abundance: many; CDR3aa: CAWWQGGGGANVLTF; CDR3nt: TGTGCCTGGTGGCAGGGGGGAGGTGGGGCCAACGTCCTGACTTTC
v_gene: TRBV27; j_gene: TRBJ1-2; len: 13; d_gene: .; abundance: many; CDR3aa: CASSLGPNYGYTF; CDR3nt: TGTGCCAGCAGTTTGGGCCCCAACTATGGCTACACCTTC
v_gene: TRBV4-2; j_gene: TRBJ2-1; len: 15; d_gene: .; abundance: .; CDR3aa: CASSQDGRSDNEQFF; CDR3nt: TGTGCCAGCAGCCAAGATGGCCGTAGCGACAATGAGCAGTTCTTC
v_gene: TRBV5-4; j_gene: TRBJ2-7; len: 15; d_gene: TRBD2; abundance: .; CDR3aa: CASSRGLVPHWEQYF; CDR3nt: TGTGCCAGCAGCCGCGGACTAGTACCGCACTGGGAGCAGTACTTC